Included here is one T cell receptor beta chain sequence, with context. Its matching antigen is unknown. Via MiXCR, TCRdb re-called the 5' RACE reads, giving one row per CDR3 protein. The sample lists approximately 250,000 distinct CDR3 sequences; roughly 8% were seen once. The sample belongs to a study of CD8 T cells in ankylosing spondylitis. Whole-study findings and limits: Certain motif variants had earlier been reported in reactive arthritis synovial fluid and blood.

The CDR3 is 15 residues long. Germline CDR1 is LNHDA and CDR2 is SQIVND (reference sequence). With 6 bases removed from V and 2 bases from J, the gap between germline ends came to 16 bases. The sequenced sample was blood, either unsorted or a sorted T cell fraction (not recorded which). The rearrangement joins TRBV19 to TRBJ2-5; D is unresolved. This sequence was found in a female donor with ankylosing spondylitis or in good health (not recorded which). The CDR3 is CASSRPGGFQETQYF. CDR3 DNA: TGTGCCAGTAGCCGCCCGGGCGGATTTCAAGAGACCCAGTACTTC.